A single sample gave rise to the 15 T cell receptor beta chains below, sequenced in a study of T cells in Graves' hyperthyroidism and ophthalmopathy. TCR beta CDR3 sequences were amplified from RNA transcripts. TCR CDR3 underwent first-round RT-PCR with the HTBI primer set. TCRdb re-analysed the multiplex PCR reads in MiXCR, keeping a single row per CDR3 protein. The data contain 500,000 or so distinct CDR3 sequences, about a sixth of them seen just once; the ten biggest clones take up roughly 15%. Sequencing was carried out using blood. These receptors were taken from a woman between 18 and 30 years old with Graves' ophthalmopathy.

Only a few counts were recorded for this clonotype. The chain joins TRBV6-1 to TRBJ2-3, with D possibly being TRBD1 or TRBD2 (5 bases each). Per the germline V gene, CDR1 is MNHNS and CDR2 is SASEGT. The V end lost 7 bases, the J end lost 3 bases, and 11 bases lay between the germline ends. The CDR3 is 13 amino acids. In DNA, the CDR3 is TGTGCCAGCAACGAGGGGTGGACAGATACGCAGTATTTT. Amino acid sequence: CASNEGWTDTQYF.

This clonotype was seen repeatedly, ten times or more. This sequence joins TRBV30 and TRBJ2-7; a possible D gene is TRBD1 (5 bases). CDR3 length equals 15 residues. Germline-derived CDR1 and CDR2 are GTSNPN and SVGIG (reference sequence). The germline V and J ends were trimmed by 1 base and 0 bases, with 13 bases remaining between them. The CDR3 DNA follows: TGTGCCTGGAGTGACATCACAGGATACTCCTACGAGCAGTACTTC. It translates to CAWSDITGYSYEQYF.

With respect to this clonotype: This CDR3 is missing its conserved last phenylalanine or tryptophan, likely due to a read error. The rearrangement joins TRBV28 to TRBJ2-3; 8 bases align to TRBD1. Germline V CDR1 and CDR2: MDHEN, SYDVKM. Trimming cost V 5 bases and J 0 bases; bases outside gene matches: 10. The CDR3 extends over 17 amino acids. For the CDR3, the DNA is TGTGCCAGCAGTCACGGACAGGGAGCCTTAAGCACAGATACGCAGTATCTT. Translating it yields CASSHGQGALSTDTQYL.

Notes on this clonotype: This clone may be a read error of a much larger clone one base away. The chain links TRBV12-3 or TRBV12-4 to TRBJ2-7; D gene unclear. Trimming shortened V by 2 bases and J by 7 bases, and 12 bases separated the two germline ends. The CDR3 spans 13 residues. CDR3 sequence reads: CASSLSRGVEQYF. CDR3 nucleotide sequence: TGTGCCAGCAGTTTATCCCGTGGAGTTGAGCAGTACTTC.

Ten or more counts support this clonotype. The chain has TRBV3-1 and TRBJ2-1; 7 bases agree with TRBD1. The V segment lost 1 base and the J segment 9 bases; nucleotides outside the gene matches: 9. The CDR3 has 15 amino acids. Looked up from germline, CDR1 is LGHDT and CDR2 is YNNKEL (reference sequence). As DNA, the CDR3 is TGTGCCAGCAGCCAAGGGGGGACAGACATTAGTGAGCAGTTCTTC. It yields the protein CASSQGGTDISEQFF.

Of note for this clonotype: This may come from a read error, since a much larger clone is one base off. This chain connects TRBV7-9 to TRBJ2-3, with D maybe TRBD1 (6 bases). Trimming took 7 bases from V and 1 from J, leaving 12 bases between them. The CDR3 has 14 residues. CDR1 is SEHNR, CDR2 FQNEAQ, per germline (reference sequence). In DNA form, the CDR3 reads TGTGCCAGCATCGCGCCAGGGGGCACAGATACGCAGTATTTT. It codes for CASIAPGGTDTQYF.

This clonotype was counted many times. This rearrangement joins TRBV7-2 to TRBJ1-2, with 10 bases identical to TRBD1. V lost 5 bases and J lost 5; bases outside the gene matches: 11. CDR1 is SGHTA and CDR2 is FQGNSA in the germline V gene. This CDR3 contains 16 residues. The CDR3: CASSPYSGTGEYGYTF. Here the CDR3 DNA reads TGTGCCAGCAGCCCATACTCCGGGACAGGGGAATATGGCTACACCTTC.

This chain joins TRBV2 and TRBJ2-1; 10 bases match TRBD2. The CDR3 is 17 amino acids. V lost 11 bases to trimming and J lost 0 bases; unmatched junction nucleotides: 13. Germline assignment: CDR1 SNHLY and CDR2 FYNNEI. The CDR3 here is CASSGGDKRSSYNEQFF. DNA of the CDR3: TGTGCCTCCAGCGGGGGGGACAAAAGGAGCTCCTACAATGAGCAGTTCTTC.

The chain links TRBV2 to TRBJ2-5; TRBD1 is a possible D gene (6 bases). The CDR3 extends over 12 amino acids. Deletions cut 6 bases from V and 5 bases from J, with 10 bases between. The germline V gene encodes CDR1 SNHLY and CDR2 FYNNEI. CDR3 protein: CASRNRVETQYF. CDR3 nucleotide sequence: TGTGCCAGCAGAAACAGGGTGGAGACCCAGTACTTC.

CDR3 sequence reads: CASSSGTGDEDTQYF. In nucleotides, the CDR3 is TGTGCCAGCAGCTCCGGGACAGGGGACGAAGATACGCAGTATTTT. The chain couples TRBV13 to TRBJ2-3, with 10 bases fitting TRBD1. J lost 5 bases, V lost 4 bases, and 6 bases had no gene match. CDR1 is PRHDT, CDR2 FYEKMQ, per germline (reference sequence). The CDR3 contains 15 residues.

The table lists this clonotype with a few counts. The chain joins TRBV25-1 to TRBJ1-1; a possible D gene is TRBD1 (5 bases). Trimming took 3 bases from V and 8 from J, leaving 16 bases between them. The V gene's germline CDR1 is MGHDK and CDR2 SYGVNS. The CDR3 runs 14 residues. This chain's CDR3 is CASSESAGLGEAFF. The CDR3 DNA is TGTGCCAGCAGTGAGAGTGCGGGGCTGGGCGAAGCTTTCTTT. Together with reference TRBV25-1 and TRBJ1-1, the CDR3 gives the full variable domain: EADIYQTPRYLVIGTGKKITLECSQTMGHDKMYWYQQDPGMELHLIHYSYGVNSTEKGDLSSESTVSRIRTEHFPLTLESARPSHTSQYLCASSESAGLGEAFFGQGTRLTVV.

At least ten counts were recorded for this clonotype. The chain uses TRBV20-1 and TRBJ1-2, with TRBD1 matching 7 bases. The CDR3 contains 14 residues. Germline V CDR1 and CDR2: DFQATT, SNEGSKA (reference sequence). V lost 1 base to trimming and J lost 4 bases; unmatched junction nucleotides: 6. This CDR3 reads CSARVDGTAYGYTF. In nucleotides, the CDR3 is TGCAGTGCTAGAGTAGACGGGACAGCCTATGGCTACACCTTC.

This clonotype appeared many times. CDR3 region: CASSLGSQGKNYGYTF. The CDR3 nucleotides are TGTGCCAGCAGCTTGGGATCACAGGGGAAGAACTATGGCTACACCTTC. The chain employs TRBV5-5 and TRBJ1-2, with TRBD1 matching over 7 bases. The ends lost 0 bases at V and 2 bases at J; junction bases unmatched: 7. The CDR3 is made up of 16 amino acids. Germline values: CDR1 SGHKS, CDR2 YYEKEE (reference sequence).

This clonotype has just a few counts. The CDR3 is CASSLGQGLNTGELFF. In DNA, the CDR3 is TGTGCCAGCAGTTTAGGGCAGGGGTTGAACACCGGGGAGCTGTTTTTT. The rearrangement joins TRBV27 to TRBJ2-2; weak D call: TRBD1 (6 bases). Germline-derived CDR1 and CDR2 are MNHEY and SMNVEV (reference sequence). Trimming cost V 2 bases and J 1 base, with 11 bases left between them. The CDR3 is 16 amino acids.

This chain joins TRBV19 and TRBJ2-1; a weak D match, TRBD2 (6 bases). Trimming pared 3 bases from V and 1 base from J, leaving 10 bases between. Germline loops: CDR1 LNHDA, CDR2 SQIVND (reference sequence). The CDR3 sequence is 15 residues long. The DNA for the CDR3 is TGTGCCAGTAGTATGGGGCGGGGATCCTACAATGAGCAGTTCTTC. It codes for CASSMGRGSYNEQFF.